This TCR beta chain was documented in a study of CD4 T cells in relation to SARS-CoV-2 and coronaviruses. The study's findings and limits: Memory recall responses, not primary responses primed in culture, are what the assay detects. No donor gave both pre-pandemic and post-infection samples.

CDR1 and CDR2 (germline): SGHTA, FQGTGA. The V gene lost 5 bases and the J gene lost 5 bases, with 11 bases spanning the gap. This CDR3 has 13 amino acids. Comments on this clone: Its antigen remains unidentified.

The table came from immunoSEQ multiplex PCR; TCRdb's copy has only in-frame clones and leaves some out. The data contain tens of thousands of clones, 60% to 80% of them seen just once; the ten biggest clones take up about a fifth. 9.4 x 10^4 or so naive or memory CD4+ cells were cultured with CEF peptides for approximately 10 days. The V gene is TRBV7-3, the J gene TRBJ2-3, with no clear D. The TCR originated in an adult with COVID-19. Source material: memory CD4+ T cells from PBMCs, cultured in vitro. The CDR3 nucleotides read TGTGCCAGCAGCCGCGACTTGGGAGATACGCAGTATTTT. It encodes CASSRDLGDTQYF.